This note documents a single TCR beta chain sequence. What this receptor recognizes is not known. One base away there is no much larger clone; base qualities are not given. Trimming accounts for 10 bases at V and 8 bases at J, while the number of junction bases matched to no gene is 14. In the germline V gene, CDR1 corresponds to ENHRY and CDR2 to SYGVKD. Inclusive of the bounding cysteine and phenylalanine, the CDR3 is 14 residues long. Only the CDR3 portion is preserved as DNA: 42 bases, with reading frame beginning at the first base. The sample originates from a study of CD8+CD57+ T cells in acquired aplastic anemia (dated by TCRdb to about 2018). Regarding the complete study: A mean of roughly 2.9 ug of DNA, ranging from about 0.2 to 27.4 ug, was extracted from sorted CD4+ and CD8+ cells.

In this study, sorted CD4+ and CD8+ T cells from the blood of healthy subjects and of severe aplastic anemia patients had their TCR repertoires deep-sequenced. Ficoll-Paque density gradient centrifugation was used to isolate peripheral blood mononuclear cells. Before DNA was extracted, CD4+ and CD8+ T cells were sorted using either FACS or magnetic beads. Study-level results and caveats: No significant difference in CD8+ Simpson's diversity was found between patients and healthy controls (P=0.060). Although roughly 29 CD8+ CDR3 sequences were shared by patients and controls, these sequences appeared highly expressed in patients and within the immunodominant clones of patients.

Genomic DNA served as template for TCR beta VDJ combination and CDR3 sequence profiling. An Illumina HiSeq 2000 was used for TCR repertoire sequencing. Turning to the authors' computational methods: Repertoires were assessed using TRBV/TRBJ rearrangement plots, CDR3 size and DJ length profiles, and Simpson's diversity index. The immunodominant clone was defined as the most abundant DNA sequence in deep sequencing data. CDR3 amino acid sequences were checked for sharing across subjects and were also compared against the VDJdb database and published repertoires. TCRdb applied fastp at Q25 and MiXCR to the public reads, then kept only in-frame beta chains. CDR3 protein duplicates are merged, each entry listing the most common genes and DNA. Clone size and V and J calls follow TCRdb, not the original study. Here the sample has under 350,000 distinct CDR3 sequences; about 56% occur a single time. Roughly 8% of the sample rests with the top ten.

Sequencing input: sorted CD4+, CD8+, or CD8+CD57+ T cells (not recorded which) from PBMCs. The rearranged segments are TRBV10-3 and TRBJ1-1; 9 of the junction bases match TRBD1. The source is a human donor with severe aplastic anemia or a healthy control (not recorded which). CDR3 loop: CATTRTGAYGEAFF. The nucleotide sequence reads as follows: TGTGCCACCACCAGGACAGGGGCTTACGGAGAAGCTTTCTTT.